These 10 T cell receptor beta chains share one sample of origin, sequenced in a study of cytomegalovirus exposure and HLA in healthy donors. Profiled with immunoSEQ multiplex PCR; TCRdb holds only in-frame clones, not every one. The sample comprises 170,000 or so clones, 85% of which are singletons, and 16% rests with the top ten. Sequenced material: PBMCs. Receptors were obtained from a man aged 18 to 35 in good health and CMV-seropositive.

This rearrangement joins TRBV5-8 to TRBJ1-1; a weak D match, TRBD1 (6 bases). V lost 2 bases and J 9 bases, leaving 17 bases between the germline ends. The CDR3 is 14 residues long. Germline CDR1 reads SGHTS; CDR2 reads YDEGEE. The CDR3 nucleotides read TGTGCCAGCAGCTTTACCGAGGACAGCGTAAAAGCTTTCTTT. Protein: CASSFTEDSVKAFF. Combining the CDR3 with reference TRBV5-8 and TRBJ1-1 gives the whole variable domain EAGVTQSPTHLIKTRGQQATLRCSPISGHTSVYWYQQALGLGLQFLLWYDEGEERNRGNFPPRFSGRQFPNYSSELNVNALELEDSALYLCASSFTEDSVKAFFGQGTRLTVV.

This clone came up a few times. The gene calls are TRBV28 and TRBJ2-7; the D gene is possibly TRBD1 (6 bases). Germline V gives CDR1 MDHEN, CDR2 SYDVKM. Trimming took off 5 bases at V and 4 bases at J, with 12 bases between the two ends. The CDR3 is 13 residues long. In DNA, the CDR3 is TGTGCCAGCAGTCAAGGACAGATATACGAGCAGTACTTC. This codes for CASSQGQIYEQYF.

V is TRBV10-3 and J is TRBJ2-1; 8 nucleotides agree with TRBD2. The ends lost 6 bases at V and 8 bases at J; junction bases unmatched: 18. Germline V gives CDR1 ENHRY, CDR2 SYGVKD. The CDR3 is 17 residues long. The CDR3 is CAISNWVGGEVNHEQFF. The CDR3 nucleotides are TGTGCCATCAGCAACTGGGTCGGGGGGGAGGTAAACCATGAGCAGTTCTTC.

The DNA of the CDR3 is TGTGCCAGCAGCTTCCCACCTGGGCAGGCGTTCGAGCAGTACTTC. This sequence encodes CASSFPPGQAFEQYF. The chain recombines TRBV5-6 with TRBJ2-7; no definite D call. V was shortened by 2 bases and J by 6 bases, with 18 bases between the two germline ends. The CDR3 spans 15 residues. Per germline, CDR1 SGHDT and CDR2 YYEEEE.

The gene calls are TRBV27 and TRBJ2-2; D uncertain. V was clipped by 2 bases and J by 4 bases, with 17 bases between them. This CDR3 region has 17 residues. CDR1 is MNHEY and CDR2 is SMNVEV in the germline V gene (reference sequence). Written as DNA, the CDR3 is TGTGCCAGCAGTTTACTACTGGTGCCCTTATCCACCGGGGAGCTGTTTTTT. This encodes CASSLLLVPLSTGELFF.

The rearrangement links TRBV11-3 to TRBJ2-1; 9 positions match TRBD2. This CDR3 has 15 amino acids. Germline CDR1 SGHNT, CDR2 YENEEA. J lost 8 bases, V lost 6 bases, and 11 bases had no gene match. This CDR3 is CASSPGLANVDEQFF. The CDR3 nucleotides read TGTGCCAGCAGTCCTGGACTAGCGAATGTGGATGAGCAGTTCTTC.

The V call is TRBV6-5, the J call TRBJ1-4; D not certain. Germline V gene data show CDR1 as MNHEY and CDR2 as SVGAGI. This CDR3 contains 14 residues. V was cut by 2 bases and J by 4 bases, with 8 bases left in between. The CDR3 DNA reads TGTGCCAGCAGTTACAACAGAGTTAATGAAAAACTGTTTTTT. This codes for CASSYNRVNEKLFF.

The chain carries TRBV11-2 and TRBJ2-3, with D possibly matching TRBD2 (6 bases). Trimming removed 0 bases at V and 11 bases at J, with 9 bases between. Germline V gene data show CDR1 as SGHAT and CDR2 as FQNNGV. The CDR3 has 12 amino acids. The CDR3 region is CASSLDSGGQYF. CDR3 DNA: TGTGCCAGCAGCTTAGATTCCGGGGGGCAGTATTTT. Full variable domain (missing parts from reference TRBV11-2 and TRBJ2-3): EAGVAQSPRYKIIEKRQSVAFWCNPISGHATLYWYQQILGQGPKLLIQFQNNGVVDDSQLPKDRFSAERLKGVDSTLKIQPAKLEDSAVYLCASSLDSGGQYFGPGTRLTVL.

V gene TRBV5-1 combines with J gene TRBJ1-2; D remains unclear. Germline V lookup: CDR1 SGHRS, CDR2 YFSETQ. Deletions cut 4 bases from V and 3 bases from J, with 10 bases between. This CDR3 contains 13 residues. The CDR3 is CASSPERYYGYTF. In nucleotides, the CDR3 is TGCGCCAGCAGCCCGGAGCGATACTATGGCTACACCTTC.

This chain joins TRBV5-4 and TRBJ2-2; 7 bases map to TRBD1. V lost 4 bases and J lost 4; bases outside the gene matches: 7. This CDR3 is 15 amino acids long. The germline V gene encodes CDR1 SGHNT and CDR2 YYREEE (reference sequence). CDR3 bases: TGTGCCAGCAGCCGACAGGGAATACCCACCGGGGAGCTGTTTTTT. It translates to CASSRQGIPTGELFF.